The sequence of this TCR beta chain was determined in a study of T cells in Graves' hyperthyroidism and ophthalmopathy. Study-wide context: Peripheral blood was drawn at first diagnosis, prior to all treatment. Regarding the study as a whole: Most thyroid clonotypes with frequency above 0.001 were detected in blood.

Patients were excluded for uncontrolled infection, other autoimmune disease, pregnancy or lactation. Thyroid ultrasound, orbital computed tomography, clinical symptoms, and serum thyroxine and TRAb underpinned diagnoses. TCR beta CDR3 region amplification was performed from RNA transcripts. Researchers ran a first-round RT-PCR on the TCR CDR3 using the HTBI primer set. Each CDR3 protein is one row after TCRdb ran MiXCR on the multiplex PCR reads. The sample carries some 620,000 distinct CDR3 sequences, 15% to 20% recorded once. The V segment lost 3 bases and the J segment 3 bases; nucleotides outside the gene matches: 4. Germline V CDR1 and CDR2: KGHSY, FQNENV. The CDR3 consists of 14 residues. This clonotype came up a few times. The antigen is unknown.

The specimen was blood. This sequence was found in a woman younger than 45 with Graves' hyperthyroidism. The chain carries TRBV16 and TRBJ1-2, with 7 nucleotides matching TRBD1. The CDR3 sequence is CASSHRGSDYGYTF. As DNA, the CDR3 is TGTGCCAGCAGCCACAGGGGGAGCGACTATGGCTACACCTTC.